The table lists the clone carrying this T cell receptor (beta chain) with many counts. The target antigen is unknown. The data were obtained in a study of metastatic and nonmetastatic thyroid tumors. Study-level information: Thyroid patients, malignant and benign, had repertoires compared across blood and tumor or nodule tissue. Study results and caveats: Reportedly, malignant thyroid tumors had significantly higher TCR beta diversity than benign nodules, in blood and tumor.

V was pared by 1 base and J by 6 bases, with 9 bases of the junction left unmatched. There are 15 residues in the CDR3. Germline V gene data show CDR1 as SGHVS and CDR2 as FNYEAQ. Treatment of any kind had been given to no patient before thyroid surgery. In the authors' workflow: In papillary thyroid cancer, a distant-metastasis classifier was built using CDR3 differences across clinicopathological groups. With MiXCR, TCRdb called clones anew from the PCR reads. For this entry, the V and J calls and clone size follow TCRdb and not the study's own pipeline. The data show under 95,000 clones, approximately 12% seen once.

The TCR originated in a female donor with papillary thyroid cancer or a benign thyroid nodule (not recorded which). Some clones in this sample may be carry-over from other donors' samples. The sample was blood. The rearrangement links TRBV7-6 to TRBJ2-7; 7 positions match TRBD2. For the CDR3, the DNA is TGTGCCAGCAGCTTAGGAGCGGGATACGGCTCCGAGCAGTACTTC. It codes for CASSLGAGYGSEQYF.